This is a list of T cell receptor beta chains from one sample in a study of long-term antiretroviral therapy in people with HIV. Some clones are missing from TCRdb's copy, which holds only in-frame ones; the method was immunoSEQ multiplex PCR. The table has 35,000 to 45,000 clones, approximately 83% seen once. Here the sequenced sample was unsorted PBMCs, taken 2.2 years after starting antiretroviral therapy. These receptors came from a man aged 18 to 30 with HIV. Both conserved end residues are part of each CDR3. The order of the fields is clone size, J gene, V gene, D gene, CDR3 DNA, CDR3 protein. The D gene is left open where the match is weak. Clone size appears in some rows only: once, few, many, or a class for an expanded clone.

size: .
J: TRBJ1-2
V: TRBV29-1
D: .
DNA: TGCAGCGCACTGGGAGGCAGTAACTATGGCTACACCTTC
CDR3: CSALGGSNYGYTF

size: .
J: TRBJ2-3
V: TRBV2
D: TRBD2
DNA: TGTGCCAGCAGTGATTCAAGCGGGATGAGCACAGATACGCAGTATTTT
CDR3: CASSDSSGMSTDTQYF

size: once
J: TRBJ1-4
V: TRBV19
D: .
DNA: TGTGCCAGTAGCCCCTCTCCCGAGAGTAATGAAAAACTGTTTTTT
CDR3: CASSPSPESNEKLFF

size: .
J: TRBJ2-5
V: TRBV5-4
D: TRBD2
DNA: TGTGCCAGCAGCCCCCGGAGTAGCGGGAATGGAGAGACCCAGTACTTC
CDR3: CASSPRSSGNGETQYF

size: .
J: TRBJ2-2
V: TRBV27
D: TRBD1
DNA: TGTGCCGCCAAATGGTCGGGACAGTCTACCGGGGAGCTGTTTTTT
CDR3: CAAKWSGQSTGELFF

size: .
J: TRBJ2-3
V: TRBV29-1
D: .
DNA: TGCAGCTCCCAGGAGGGCACCAGCACAGATACGCAGTATTTT
CDR3: CSSQEGTSTDTQYF

size: .
J: TRBJ1-1
V: TRBV2
D: .
DNA: TGTGCCAGCAGTCTTGGCACTGAAGCTTTCTTT
CDR3: CASSLGTEAFF

size: .
J: TRBJ2-1
V: TRBV10-2
D: TRBD1
DNA: TGCGCCAGCAGTCGGACAGGGGTCAGCTACAATGAGCAGTTCTTC
CDR3: CASSRTGVSYNEQFF

size: .
J: TRBJ1-1
V: TRBV9
D: .
DNA: TGTGCCAGCAGCGTAGTACAGGGAGGAGCTTTCTTT
CDR3: CASSVVQGGAFF

size: .
J: TRBJ1-1
V: TRBV7-9
D: .
DNA: TGTGCCAGTGGACCAGGGAACACTGAAGCTTTCTTT
CDR3: CASGPGNTEAFF

size: once
J: TRBJ2-3
V: TRBV6-6
D: .
DNA: TGTGCCAGCAGCAGGGTTGGGGGCAGTAGCACAGATACGCAGTATTTT
CDR3: CASSRVGGSSTDTQYF

size: .
J: TRBJ2-5
V: TRBV5-1
D: TRBD2
DNA: TGCGCCAGTAGCCCCGGGGGGGGACAAGAGACCCAGTACTTC
CDR3: CASSPGGGQETQYF

size: .
J: TRBJ1-2
V: TRBV5-1
D: .
DNA: TGCGCCAGCAGCTTGTTAGGGACGGCGAACTATGGCTACACCTTC
CDR3: CASSLLGTANYGYTF

size: .
J: TRBJ2-7
V: TRBV18
D: TRBD1
DNA: TGTGCCAGCTCACCGGACAGGAACCCCTACGAGCAGTACTTC
CDR3: CASSPDRNPYEQYF

size: .
J: TRBJ2-7
V: TRBV7-7
D: TRBD1
DNA: TGTGCTAGCAGCCCAACAGACAGGGCGGGCGAGCAGTACTTC
CDR3: CASSPTDRAGEQYF

size: .
J: TRBJ2-7
V: TRBV29-1
D: .
DNA: TGCAGCGTTGAAGGTTCAGAAGACTACGAGCAGTACTTC
CDR3: CSVEGSEDYEQYF

size: .
J: TRBJ2-5
V: TRBV2
D: TRBD1
DNA: TGTGCCAGCAGTGGGACAGGGGAAGAGACCCAGTACTTC
CDR3: CASSGTGEETQYF

size: once
J: TRBJ2-3
V: TRBV28
D: .
DNA: TGTGCCAGCAGTATCCTAGCTGATACGCAGTATTTT
CDR3: CASSILADTQYF

size: once
J: TRBJ2-1
V: TRBV11-2
D: .
DNA: TGTGCCAGCAGCTTAGGTTCCTCGGGATTTGGCGGCAATGAGCAGTTCTTC
CDR3: CASSLGSSGFGGNEQFF

size: .
J: TRBJ2-1
V: TRBV19
D: .
DNA: TGTGCCAGTAGTATGGGAACGTGGCAGTTCTTC
CDR3: CASSMGTWQFF

size: .
J: TRBJ2-1
V: TRBV7-2
D: .
DNA: TGTGCCAGCAGCTTAGCGGTAGTACCTCCCTACAATGAGCAGTTCTTC
CDR3: CASSLAVVPPYNEQFF

size: .
J: TRBJ2-1
V: TRBV29-1
D: .
DNA: TGCAGCGCCCGCCCGGGGACCAATGAGCAGTTCTTC
CDR3: CSARPGTNEQFF